These 15 T cell receptor beta chains were all obtained from the same sample, sequenced in a study of CD8 T cells in ankylosing spondylitis. TCRdb reprocessed the 5' RACE reads via MiXCR and lists one record per CDR3 protein. The sample lists about 240,000 distinct CDR3 sequences; 8.6% were seen once. The sample taken for sequencing was blood, either unsorted or a sorted T cell fraction (not recorded which). All receptors come from a male donor with ankylosing spondylitis or in good health (not recorded which).

This clonotype was recorded at least ten times. The J gene is TRBJ2-3, the V gene TRBV5-1; TRBD2 aligns across 8 bases. The V gene's germline CDR1 is SGHRS and CDR2 YFSETQ. V shed 0 bases, J shed 5 bases, and the junction held 5 bases outside the gene matches. The CDR3 is 15 residues long. The CDR3 loop reads CASSLERGGEDTQYF. In DNA form, the CDR3 reads TGCGCCAGCAGCTTGGAACGGGGGGGCGAAGATACGCAGTATTTT. The whole variable domain, remainder taken from reference TRBV5-1 and TRBJ2-3, is KAGVTQTPRYLIKTRGQQVTLSCSPISGHRSVSWYQQTPGQGLQFLFEYFSETQRNKGNFPGRFSGRQFSNSRSEMNVSTLELGDSALYLCASSLERGGEDTQYFGPGTRLTVL.

The chain employs TRBV7-9 and TRBJ1-1, with 10 nucleotides matching TRBD1. V lost 4 bases and J lost 5; bases outside the gene matches: 7. CDR3 length: 15 residues. Per germline, CDR1 SEHNR and CDR2 FQNEAQ (reference sequence). DNA for the CDR3: TGTGCCAGCAGCTACCAAGACAGGGGGCTTACTGAAGCTTTCTTT. It encodes CASSYQDRGLTEAFF.

Concerning this clonotype: A much larger clone is a single base away; this may be a read error. The chain is built from TRBV6-5 and TRBJ2-7; 10 nucleotides line up with TRBD1. V trimming: 2 bases; J trimming: 2 bases; junction bases outside the gene matches: 0. The CDR3 loop spans 14 amino acids. The germline V gene has CDR1 MNHEY and CDR2 SVGAGI. The CDR3 region has the DNA TGTGCCAGCAGTTACGACAGGGGGCCCTACGAGCAGTACTTC. It is translated as CASSYDRGPYEQYF.

As to this clonotype: The junction does not match germline at one end; this may be a read error. This rearrangement joins TRBV7-6 to TRBJ1-1; possibly TRBD1 for D (5 bases). Germline V gives CDR1 SGHVS, CDR2 FNYEAQ. The CDR3 runs 15 residues. CDR3 sequence: CSSSSRQGGNTEAFF. CDR3 nucleotides: TGTTCCAGCAGCTCCAGGCAGGGAGGGAACACTGAAGCTTTCTTT.

The sample holds many counts of this clonotype. The chain employs TRBV20-1 and TRBJ2-1, with D perhaps TRBD2 (7 bases). This CDR3 is 16 amino acids long. Trimming pared 2 bases from V and 7 bases from J, leaving 21 bases between. Germline V gene sequence: CDR1 DFQATT, CDR2 SNEGSKA (reference sequence). CDR3 protein: CSARWGGRSLRNEQFF. The CDR3 DNA is TGCAGTGCTAGATGGGGGGGCAGAAGCCTCCGGAATGAGCAGTTCTTC.

This clonotype has a handful of counts. V gene TRBV4-1 combines with J gene TRBJ2-1; 7 positions match TRBD1. In germline, CDR1 is MGHRA, CDR2 YSYEKL. The ends lost 0 bases at V and 3 bases at J; junction bases unmatched: 5. CDR3 length: 16 residues. The chain's CDR3 is CASSQEDRLIYNEQFF. In nucleotides, the CDR3 is TGCGCCAGCAGCCAAGAGGACAGGTTGATCTACAATGAGCAGTTCTTC.

This clonotype was detected many times. This chain uses TRBV6-1 with TRBJ2-7, with TRBD2 as a possible D gene (5 bases). The CDR3 runs to 13 residues. V gave up 1 base and J gave up 4 bases, with 8 bases separating them. Germline values: CDR1 MNHNS, CDR2 SASEGT. The CDR3 sequence: CASSEVPGYEQYF. The CDR3 bases are TGTGCCAGCAGTGAAGTTCCGGGGTACGAGCAGTACTTC.

This clonotype was picked up many times. The V gene is TRBV5-1, the J gene TRBJ1-2; 7 bases fit TRBD1. J lost 3 bases, V lost 4 bases, and 6 bases had no gene match. This CDR3 comprises 14 residues. CDR1 and CDR2 from the germline V gene are SGHRS and YFSETQ. The DNA for the CDR3 is TGCGCCAGCAGCCCGTACGGGACAGACTATGGCTACACCTTC. Amino acids: CASSPYGTDYGYTF.

The rearrangement links TRBV7-2 to TRBJ1-1; TRBD1 matches 9 bases. Trimming removed 5 bases from V and 4 bases from J; junction bases left unmatched: 8. There are 15 residues in the CDR3. The germline gives CDR1 SGHTA, CDR2 FQGNSA. CDR3 amino acids: CASSPLLTGGTEAFF. The DNA of the CDR3 is TGTGCCAGCAGCCCCTTATTGACAGGGGGCACTGAAGCTTTCTTT.

This clonotype has ten or more counts. The chain is built from TRBV4-3 and TRBJ1-6; D might be TRBD1 (6 bases). From germline, CDR1 is LGHNA and CDR2 YSLEER. The CDR3 has 15 residues. Deletions cut 0 bases from V and 9 bases from J, with 12 bases between. CDR3 loop: CASSQDARGGSPLHF. CDR3 nucleotides: TGCGCCAGCAGCCAAGATGCGAGAGGGGGTTCACCCCTCCACTTT.

This clonotype has at least ten counts. V usage is TRBV6-4 and J usage is TRBJ1-1, with 8 bases aligning to TRBD1. J gave up 1 base and V 6 bases, and 7 bases lay outside the gene matches. The CDR3 has 15 amino acids. Germline lookup yields CDR1 MRHNA and CDR2 SNTAGT. The CDR3 sequence: CASRDRGGTNTEAFF. The CDR3 nucleotides are TGTGCCAGCAGAGACAGGGGTGGTACGAACACTGAAGCTTTCTTT.

Many counts were recorded for this clonotype. The chain uses TRBV5-1 and TRBJ1-2; weak D call: TRBD1 (6 bases). V was trimmed by 3 bases and J by 4 bases, leaving 16 bases between them. CDR1 is SGHRS and CDR2 is YFSETQ in the germline V gene. This CDR3 has 15 residues. As DNA, the CDR3 is TGCGCCAGCAGCTCCGAACGGACAGAAAGCTATGGCTACACCTTC. The encoded protein is CASSSERTESYGYTF. Complete variable domain (other parts from reference TRBV5-1 and TRBJ1-2): KAGVTQTPRYLIKTRGQQVTLSCSPISGHRSVSWYQQTPGQGLQFLFEYFSETQRNKGNFPGRFSGRQFSNSRSEMNVSTLELGDSALYLCASSSERTESYGYTFGSGTRLTVV.

In its sample, this clonotype was seen a few times. The chain uses TRBV7-8 and TRBJ1-4; TRBD1 matches at 7 bases. This CDR3 comprises 15 residues. V shed 3 bases and J 9 bases; nucleotides not matched to a gene: 10. The V gene's germline CDR1 is SGHVS and CDR2 FQNEAQ. The CDR3 is CASSFPPTGDQKLFF. In nucleotides, the CDR3 is TGTGCCAGCAGCTTCCCGCCTACAGGGGATCAAAAACTGTTTTTT.

The genes are TRBV10-3 and TRBJ2-6; TRBD1 might be the D (5 bases). The CDR3 extends over 18 amino acids. Germline values: CDR1 ENHRY, CDR2 SYGVKD. Trimming pared 1 base from V and 0 bases from J, leaving 13 bases between. CDR3 sequence (DNA): TGTGCCATCAGTGAGTGGGGCCTCTCGGGCTCTGGGGCCAACGTCCTGACTTTC. It encodes CAISEWGLSGSGANVLTF.

This clonotype was counted many times. This rearrangement joins TRBV7-6 to TRBJ2-3; 8 nucleotides agree with TRBD1. CDR3 length: 13 residues. Trimming cost V 5 bases and J 13 bases; bases outside gene matches: 11. CDR1 and CDR2 (germline): SGHVS, FNYEAQ. The CDR3 loop reads CASSPRGQPAEYF. DNA for the CDR3: TGTGCCAGCAGCCCCAGGGGGCAACCGGCCGAGTATTTT.